The next 20 T cell receptor beta chains were all read from a single sample in a study of blood T cells in healthy people across ages. A second PCR, run for about 6 to 11 cycles, used a sample-barcoded 5' primer plus a J-beta primer mix. MiXCR, applied by TCRdb to the 5' RACE reads, yields one record per CDR3 protein. This table has about 1.5 million distinct CDR3 sequences, approximately 42% appearing once. Source material: blood. The receptors come from a woman younger than 30 in good health.

The sample holds a few counts of this clonotype. This sequence joins TRBV7-2 and TRBJ2-3; tentatively, D is TRBD1 or TRBD2 (6 bases each). CDR1 and CDR2 from the germline V gene are SGHTA and FQGNSA. The CDR3 spans 15 residues. V lost 3 bases and J lost 2, with 12 bases in between. CDR3 nucleotides: TGTGCCAGCAGCTTTAGGGGGGTGTTCACAGATACGCAGTATTTT. As protein: CASSFRGVFTDTQYF.

This chain connects TRBV20-1 to TRBJ1-1, with unresolved D. CDR1 DFQATT and CDR2 SNEGSKA come from the germline V gene (reference sequence). With 1 base removed from V and 6 bases from J, the gap between germline ends came to 12 bases. This CDR3 is built from 13 residues. CDR3 sequence reads: CSARGRGRSEAFF. CDR3 in DNA: TGCAGTGCTAGAGGACGAGGGAGGTCTGAAGCTTTCTTT.

The J gene is TRBJ2-5, the V gene TRBV6-6, with no clear D. The CDR3 is 14 amino acids. Trimming stripped 8 bases from V and 1 base from J, with 14 bases between. CDR1 and CDR2 (germline): MNHNY, SVGAGI (reference sequence). DNA of the CDR3: TGTGCCAGCTCCCTTCTGGTGGGCCAAGAGACCCAGTACTTC. Its protein is CASSLLVGQETQYF.

The sample holds a few counts of this clonotype. The chain joins TRBV7-9 to TRBJ2-7; 11 positions match TRBD1. The V gene's germline CDR1 is SEHNR and CDR2 FQNEAQ (reference sequence). The CDR3 is 15 residues long. Trimming cost V 5 bases and J 3 bases; bases outside gene matches: 6. The chain's CDR3 is CASSRGGTGGYEQYF. DNA of the CDR3: TGTGCCAGCAGCCGGGGCGGGACAGGGGGCTACGAGCAGTACTTC.

The chain combines TRBV6-5 with TRBJ1-3; D unresolved. The germline gives CDR1 MNHEY, CDR2 SVGAGI. The CDR3 sequence is 14 residues long. V lost 5 bases and J 1 base, leaving 9 bases between the germline ends. CDR3 in amino acids: CASSERLSGNTIYF. In nucleotides, the CDR3 is TGTGCCAGCAGTGAACGGCTTTCTGGAAACACCATATATTTT.

There are a few counts of this clonotype. The chain uses TRBV28 and TRBJ2-1; possibly TRBD2 for D (6 bases). V lost 5 bases and J lost 9, with 23 bases in between. This CDR3 contains 16 residues. The germline gives CDR1 MDHEN, CDR2 SYDVKM. This CDR3 reads CASSETSGVWWSEQFF. CDR3 nucleotide sequence: TGTGCCAGCAGTGAGACTAGTGGAGTTTGGTGGAGTGAGCAGTTCTTC.

Worth noting for this clonotype: A much larger clonotype is one base distant, so this may be a read error. In nucleotides, the CDR3 is TGCAGCGTTTATGACACTGAAGCTTTCTTT. This gives the protein CSVYDTEAFF. This chain joins TRBV29-1 and TRBJ1-1; D is unresolved. Deletions cut 5 bases from V and 3 bases from J, with 4 bases between. Germline CDR1 SQVTM, CDR2 ANQGSEA. There are 10 residues in the CDR3.

The J gene is TRBJ2-7, the V gene TRBV27; possible D gene TRBD2, 5 bases. The CDR3 is 14 amino acids. From germline, CDR1 is MNHEY and CDR2 SMNVEV (reference sequence). V was pared by 0 bases and J by 3 bases, with 9 bases between. CDR3 sequence: CASSLSGLDYEQYF. DNA for the CDR3: TGTGCCAGCAGTTTATCTGGACTGGACTACGAGCAGTACTTC.

V is TRBV4-3 and J is TRBJ1-4, with 8 nucleotides matching TRBD1. CDR1 and CDR2 (germline): LGHNA, YSLEER. V was clipped by 4 bases and J by 8 bases; unmatched bases: 6. The CDR3 runs to 14 residues. The CDR3: CASSPGQAPEKLFF. The CDR3 DNA reads TGCGCCAGCAGCCCGGGACAGGCTCCGGAAAAACTGTTTTTT.

The V and J genes are TRBV4-1 and TRBJ2-7; TRBD2 matches at 10 bases. Germline-derived CDR1 and CDR2 are MGHRA and YSYEKL. The CDR3 runs to 16 residues. J was trimmed by 2 bases and V by 1 base; bases with no gene match: 5. The CDR3 loop is CASSQGTGLATYEQYF. CDR3 coding DNA: TGCGCCAGCAGCCAAGGTACGGGACTAGCGACCTACGAGCAGTACTTC.

This rearrangement joins TRBV18 to TRBJ2-3; D possibly uses TRBD1 or TRBD2 (5 bases each). The ends were cut back, 3 bases at V and 1 base at J, with 11 bases in the middle. This CDR3 has 15 residues. Germline V gene sequence: CDR1 KGHSH, CDR2 LQKENI. CDR3 DNA: TGTGCCAGCTCACCCTACGGGACGGGCACAGATACGCAGTATTTT. As protein: CASSPYGTGTDTQYF. Together with reference TRBV18 and TRBJ2-3, the CDR3 gives the full variable domain: NAGVMQNPRHLVRRRGQEARLRCSPMKGHSHVYWYRQLPEEGLKFMVYLQKENIIDESGMPKERFSAEFPKEGPSILRIQQVVRGDSAAYFCASSPYGTGTDTQYFGPGTRLTVL.

J is TRBJ2-1 and V is TRBV6-2 or TRBV6-3, with a possible D match to TRBD2 (7 bases). Trimming stripped 6 bases from V and 6 bases from J, with 18 bases between. The CDR3 contains 15 residues. Germline CDR1 MNHEY, CDR2 SVGEGT. The CDR3 here is CASSSLGGTRNEQFF. The CDR3 DNA reads as TGTGCCAGCAGCTCCTTGGGGGGGACACGCAATGAGCAGTTCTTC.

This chain uses TRBV6-2 or TRBV6-3 with TRBJ2-1, with a tentative D call TRBD2 (5 bases). The J call may be in error: the DNA end matches TRBJ2-7 better. This CDR3 comprises 15 residues. The germline V gene encodes CDR1 MNHEY and CDR2 SVGEGT. CDR3 sequence (DNA): TGTGCCAGCAGTTACAGGACTCCGTCCTACAATGAGCAGTACTTC. It translates to CASSYRTPSYNEQYF.

The DNA for the CDR3 is TGCGCCAGCAGCTGGGGGCCTTCCTACGGGCAGTACTTC. Protein sequence: CASSWGPSYGQYF. The chain has TRBV5-1 and TRBJ2-5; possibly TRBD1 for D (6 bases). Germline V CDR1 and CDR2: SGHRS, YFSETQ. The V end lost 3 bases, the J end lost 11 bases, and 17 bases lay between the germline ends. This CDR3 spans 13 amino acids.

On this clonotype itself: A much larger clone differs from this one at a single base, so this may be a read error. The V call is TRBV5-4, the J call TRBJ2-5, with unresolved D. Trimming stripped 0 bases from V and 11 bases from J, with 23 bases between. In germline, CDR1 is SGHNT, CDR2 YYREEE (reference sequence). This CDR3 is 16 amino acids long. CDR3 in amino acids: CASSLGKPDYNNEQYF. The DNA for the CDR3 is TGTGCCAGCAGCTTGGGGAAGCCGGATTACAACAATGAGCAGTACTTC.

This clonotype was counted between two and nine times. The chain recombines TRBV20-1 with TRBJ2-5; D is perhaps TRBD1 or TRBD2 (6 bases each). The germline V gene has CDR1 DFQATT and CDR2 SNEGSKA (reference sequence). The V end was cut by 1 base, the J end by 5 bases, with 14 bases between. The CDR3 covers 14 residues. The CDR3 sequence: CSARGGAHTETQYF. In nucleotides, the CDR3 is TGCAGTGCTAGAGGGGGGGCCCACACGGAGACCCAGTACTTC.

The chain recombines TRBV6-1 with TRBJ1-2; the D is unclear. CDR3 length equals 12 residues. V was clipped by 1 base and J by 5 bases, with 5 bases between them. Germline CDR1 reads MNHNS; CDR2 reads SASEGT. CDR3 amino acids: CASSEVGYGYTF. CDR3 nucleotide sequence: TGTGCCAGCAGTGAAGTGGGGTATGGCTACACCTTC.

For this clonotype: The junction differs from germline at one of its ends, possibly a read error. This chain links TRBV7-2 with TRBJ1-2; the match to TRBD1 covers 7 bases. Germline V gives CDR1 SGHTA, CDR2 FQGNSA. This CDR3 has 15 residues. Here the CDR3 DNA reads TGTGACAGCAGCCCAGCCAACAGGGGTTGGTATGGCTACACCTTC. Its translation is CDSSPANRGWYGYTF.

The V and J genes are TRBV19 and TRBJ2-7, with TRBD1 matching over 8 bases. The CDR3 has 13 residues. Germline V lookup: CDR1 LNHDA, CDR2 SQIVND (reference sequence). V dropped 6 bases and J dropped 5; count of bases not matched to a gene: 6. DNA of the CDR3: TGTGCCAGTAGCGACAGGGGTCGTAACGAGCAGTACTTC. Amino acids: CASSDRGRNEQYF.

CDR3 sequence (DNA): TGTGCCAGCACCGGGACACCTTGGAATGAGCAGTTCTTC. Translating it yields CASTGTPWNEQFF. The gene calls are TRBV27 and TRBJ2-1; TRBD1 is a possible D gene (6 bases). This CDR3 has 13 amino acids. The V end was cut by 7 bases, the J end by 7 bases, with 14 bases between. Germline V gene data show CDR1 as MNHEY and CDR2 as SMNVEV (reference sequence).